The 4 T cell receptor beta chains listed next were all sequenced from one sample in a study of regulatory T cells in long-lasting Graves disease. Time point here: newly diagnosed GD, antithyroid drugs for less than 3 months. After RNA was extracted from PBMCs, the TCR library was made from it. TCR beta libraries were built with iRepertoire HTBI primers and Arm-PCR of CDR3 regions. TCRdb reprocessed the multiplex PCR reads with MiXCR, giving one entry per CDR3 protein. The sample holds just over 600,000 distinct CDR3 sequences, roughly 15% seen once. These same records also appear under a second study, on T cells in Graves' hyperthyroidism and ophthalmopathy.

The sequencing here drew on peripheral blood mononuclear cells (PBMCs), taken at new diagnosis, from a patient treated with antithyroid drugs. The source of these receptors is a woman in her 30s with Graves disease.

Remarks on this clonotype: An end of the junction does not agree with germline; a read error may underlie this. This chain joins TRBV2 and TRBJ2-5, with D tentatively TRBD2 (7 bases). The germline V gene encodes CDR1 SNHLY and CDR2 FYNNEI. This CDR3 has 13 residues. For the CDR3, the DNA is TGTGCCAGCGGCCCCGGGGGGCAAGAGACCCGGTACTTC. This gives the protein CASGPGGQETRYF.

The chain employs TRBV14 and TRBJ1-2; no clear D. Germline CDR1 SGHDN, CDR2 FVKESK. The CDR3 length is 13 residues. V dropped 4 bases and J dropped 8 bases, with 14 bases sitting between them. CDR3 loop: CASSPGPVGGYTF. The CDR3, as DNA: TGTGCCAGCAGCCCCGGGCCGGTGGGAGGCTACACCTTC.

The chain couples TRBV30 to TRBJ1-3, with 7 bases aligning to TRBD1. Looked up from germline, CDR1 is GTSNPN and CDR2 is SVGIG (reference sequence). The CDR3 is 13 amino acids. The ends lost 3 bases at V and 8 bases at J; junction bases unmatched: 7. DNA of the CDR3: TGTGCCTGGAGCGACAGGGTGCGGGACACCATATATTTT. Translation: CAWSDRVRDTIYF.

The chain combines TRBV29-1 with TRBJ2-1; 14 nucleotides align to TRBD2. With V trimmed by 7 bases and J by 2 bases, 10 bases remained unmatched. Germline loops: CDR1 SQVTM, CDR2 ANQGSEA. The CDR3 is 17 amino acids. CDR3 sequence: CSAGTSGRPVTYNEQFF. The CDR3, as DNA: TGCAGCGCAGGGACTAGCGGGAGACCCGTAACCTACAATGAGCAGTTCTTC.